This is a list of T cell receptor beta chains from one sample in a study of cytomegalovirus exposure and HLA in healthy donors. Clones were sequenced by immunoSEQ multiplex PCR, and TCRdb holds only the in-frame ones, with some missing. The sample contains over 90,000 clones, 55% to 75% of which appear only once. The material sequenced was PBMCs. The receptors come from a woman aged 45-65 years in good health and CMV-seropositive. Each CDR3 is given with its conserved first and last residue. The D gene is left open where the match is weak. Clone size, where shown, is once, few, many, or a class for clones that have expanded.

CDR3nt: TGCGCCAGCAGCCAAGATTGGGGGACTAGCGGGAGCGGAGGCACAGATACGCAGTATTTT
CDR3aa: CASSQDWGTSGSGGTDTQYF
d_gene: TRBD2
j_gene: TRBJ2-3
v_gene: TRBV4-3
abundance: .

CDR3nt: TGTGCCAGCAGCCCTACGACAGGTCTTGACTATGGCTACACCTTC
CDR3aa: CASSPTTGLDYGYTF
d_gene: .
j_gene: TRBJ1-2
v_gene: TRBV5-6
abundance: .

CDR3nt: TGTGCCAGCAAAGATAGCCGTTTATCAATCCACGAGCAGTACTTC
CDR3aa: CASKDSRLSIHEQYF
d_gene: .
j_gene: TRBJ2-7
v_gene: TRBV6-6
abundance: .

CDR3nt: TGTGCCAGCTCACCAAGAATCGTCCAGTCGAACACCGGGGAGCTGTTTTTT
CDR3aa: CASSPRIVQSNTGELFF
d_gene: .
j_gene: TRBJ2-2
v_gene: TRBV18
abundance: .

CDR3nt: TGTGCCAGCAGCCTGGGACAGGCAATTCAGTACTTC
CDR3aa: CASSLGQAIQYF
d_gene: TRBD1
j_gene: TRBJ2-4
v_gene: TRBV5-6
abundance: many

CDR3nt: TGTGCCAGCCCCGGCTTAGGGGGAGTAACTAATGAAAAACTGTTTTTT
CDR3aa: CASPGLGGVTNEKLFF
d_gene: .
j_gene: TRBJ1-4
v_gene: TRBV28
abundance: .

CDR3nt: TGTGCCAGCAGTCCGTCGACAGGGATGCAGCCCCAGCATTTT
CDR3aa: CASSPSTGMQPQHF
d_gene: TRBD1
j_gene: TRBJ1-5
v_gene: TRBV28
abundance: few

CDR3nt: TGTGCCAGCAGCCAAGAGGGTACGGCGGGAGGGCCCTACAATGAGCAGTTCTTC
CDR3aa: CASSQEGTAGGPYNEQFF
d_gene: TRBD2
j_gene: TRBJ2-1
v_gene: TRBV4-2
abundance: .

CDR3nt: TGTGCCAGCAGCCGACAGGGGGCTCTGGCCGGGGAGCTGTTTTTT
CDR3aa: CASSRQGALAGELFF
d_gene: TRBD1
j_gene: TRBJ2-2
v_gene: TRBV25-1
abundance: few

CDR3nt: TGCGCCAGCAGCCCGGCGGCCAATCAGCCCCAGCATTTT
CDR3aa: CASSPAANQPQHF
d_gene: .
j_gene: TRBJ1-5
v_gene: TRBV5-1
abundance: .

CDR3nt: TGTGCCATCAGGGACGACAGGGGGGAAGAAAAACTGTTTTTT
CDR3aa: CAIRDDRGEEKLFF
d_gene: TRBD1
j_gene: TRBJ1-4
v_gene: TRBV10-3
abundance: few

CDR3nt: TGTGCCAGCAGCCCGAGGGTTCGGGGGGCCGGTTTCACCGGGGAGCTGTTTTTT
CDR3aa: CASSPRVRGAGFTGELFF
d_gene: .
j_gene: TRBJ2-2
v_gene: TRBV14
abundance: .

CDR3nt: TGTGCCATCAGTGGGGGGACTAGCGGGAGTATTTCCTACAATGAGCAGTTCTTC
CDR3aa: CAISGGTSGSISYNEQFF
d_gene: TRBD2
j_gene: TRBJ2-1
v_gene: TRBV10-3
abundance: .

CDR3nt: TGTGCCAGCAGTGATTCGGGAGCACGGGGTAATGAGCAGTTCTTC
CDR3aa: CASSDSGARGNEQFF
d_gene: .
j_gene: TRBJ2-1
v_gene: TRBV2
abundance: .

CDR3nt: TGTGCCAGCAGCTTAGCGCTGGGTAGCCCATATGTGGAGACCCAGTACTTC
CDR3aa: CASSLALGSPYVETQYF
d_gene: .
j_gene: TRBJ2-5
v_gene: TRBV7-2
abundance: .

CDR3nt: TGTGCCAGTACCGTTTCCGGGAGGTCCTACGAGCAGTACTTC
CDR3aa: CASTVSGRSYEQYF
d_gene: TRBD2
j_gene: TRBJ2-7
v_gene: TRBV19
abundance: .

CDR3nt: TGTGCCAGCAGTTTATGGGGCAGAATGAACACTGAAGCTTTCTTT
CDR3aa: CASSLWGRMNTEAFF
d_gene: .
j_gene: TRBJ1-1
v_gene: TRBV28
abundance: .

CDR3nt: TGTGCCAGTAGTCCGGACAGCTTTAATGAAAAACTGTTTTTT
CDR3aa: CASSPDSFNEKLFF
d_gene: .
j_gene: TRBJ1-4
v_gene: TRBV19
abundance: once

CDR3nt: TGTGCCAGCAGCTCCCGGACAGGGGGCTGTAACAATGAGCAGTTCTTC
CDR3aa: CASSSRTGGCNNEQFF
d_gene: .
j_gene: TRBJ2-1
v_gene: TRBV21-1
abundance: few

CDR3nt: TGCAGCGTTGTCCACGGGGGGACCGGGGAGCTGTTTTTT
CDR3aa: CSVVHGGTGELFF
d_gene: TRBD2
j_gene: TRBJ2-2
v_gene: TRBV29-1
abundance: .

CDR3nt: TGTGCCAGCAGAACGGCATTTACAGGGTCCTACGAGCAGTACTTC
CDR3aa: CASRTAFTGSYEQYF
d_gene: .
j_gene: TRBJ2-7
v_gene: TRBV6-1
abundance: .

CDR3nt: TGTGCCAGCAGCTTGACATCCATCCTCCACTTT
CDR3aa: CASSLTSILHF
d_gene: .
j_gene: TRBJ1-6
v_gene: TRBV11-2
abundance: .

CDR3nt: TGTGCCAGCAGTGTGACTAGCGGGTCAACCTACGAGCAGTACTTC
CDR3aa: CASSVTSGSTYEQYF
d_gene: TRBD2
j_gene: TRBJ2-7
v_gene: TRBV6-1
abundance: .

CDR3nt: TGTGCCAGCTCAACCACGACAGGGAGGCCTAATGAGCAGTTCTTC
CDR3aa: CASSTTTGRPNEQFF
d_gene: .
j_gene: TRBJ2-1
v_gene: TRBV18
abundance: .

CDR3nt: TGTGCCAGCAGCTTGGAGGACAGGGGTTACACTGAAGCTTTCTTT
CDR3aa: CASSLEDRGYTEAFF
d_gene: TRBD1
j_gene: TRBJ1-1
v_gene: TRBV5-6
abundance: once

CDR3nt: TGTGCCAGCAGCTTGGGACAGGGGCGGGACTCTGGGGCCAACGTCCTGACTTTC
CDR3aa: CASSLGQGRDSGANVLTF
d_gene: TRBD1
j_gene: TRBJ2-6
v_gene: TRBV5-6
abundance: once

CDR3nt: TGTGCCAGCAGTTCCGGGGAGCAGTACTTC
CDR3aa: CASSSGEQYF
d_gene: .
j_gene: TRBJ2-5
v_gene: TRBV28
abundance: .

CDR3nt: TGTGCCAGCAGCTTAGACGCGGGAGAGGCAGATACGCAGTATTTT
CDR3aa: CASSLDAGEADTQYF
d_gene: TRBD2
j_gene: TRBJ2-3
v_gene: TRBV7-3
abundance: .

CDR3nt: TGTGCCAGCAGTTCGTTAACTATAAACAATGAGCAGTTCTTC
CDR3aa: CASSSLTINNEQFF
d_gene: .
j_gene: TRBJ2-1
v_gene: TRBV6-6
abundance: .

CDR3nt: TGTGCCAGCAGCTTAGGCCTTACAGGGAACACTGAAGCTTTCTTT
CDR3aa: CASSLGLTGNTEAFF
d_gene: .
j_gene: TRBJ1-1
v_gene: TRBV5-5
abundance: few

CDR3nt: TGTGCCACCAGCCGGGACAGGGTTTCCTACGAGCAGTACTTC
CDR3aa: CATSRDRVSYEQYF
d_gene: TRBD1
j_gene: TRBJ2-7
v_gene: TRBV15
abundance: .

CDR3nt: TGTGCCAGCAGCCCATCGGGGGACGCTGAAGCTTTCTTT
CDR3aa: CASSPSGDAEAFF
d_gene: .
j_gene: TRBJ1-1
v_gene: TRBV28
abundance: once

CDR3nt: TGTGCCAGCAAGGGACTAGCGGGCACCGGGGAGCTGTTTTTT
CDR3aa: CASKGLAGTGELFF
d_gene: TRBD2
j_gene: TRBJ2-2
v_gene: TRBV2
abundance: .

CDR3nt: TGTGCCAGCAGGATAATGACAGGGGCATACACTGAAGCTTTCTTT
CDR3aa: CASRIMTGAYTEAFF
d_gene: TRBD1
j_gene: TRBJ1-1
v_gene: TRBV5-4
abundance: .

CDR3nt: TGTGCCAGCAGCGTAGATTCCCTAGCGCTCGGAGATACGCAGTATTTT
CDR3aa: CASSVDSLALGDTQYF
d_gene: .
j_gene: TRBJ2-3
v_gene: TRBV9
abundance: once

CDR3nt: TGTGCCAGCAGTTTATGGGGGGGAACTGAAGCTTTCTTT
CDR3aa: CASSLWGGTEAFF
d_gene: .
j_gene: TRBJ1-1
v_gene: TRBV28
abundance: .

CDR3nt: TGTGCCAGCAGCAAAGTGCGAACGGACATTCAGTACTTC
CDR3aa: CASSKVRTDIQYF
d_gene: .
j_gene: TRBJ2-4
v_gene: TRBV21-1
abundance: once

CDR3nt: TGTGCCAGCAGCAGGGGACTAGCGGGAGACTACGAGCAGTACTTC
CDR3aa: CASSRGLAGDYEQYF
d_gene: TRBD2
j_gene: TRBJ2-7
v_gene: TRBV13
abundance: .

CDR3nt: TGTGCCAGCAGTTCACCGGGACAGGGGGCTGACGAGCAGTACTTC
CDR3aa: CASSSPGQGADEQYF
d_gene: TRBD1
j_gene: TRBJ2-7
v_gene: TRBV28
abundance: few

CDR3nt: TGCAGCGTTGGGTTAGCGGGAGCTGAGACCCAGTACTTC
CDR3aa: CSVGLAGAETQYF
d_gene: TRBD2
j_gene: TRBJ2-5
v_gene: TRBV29-1
abundance: .

CDR3nt: TGTGCCAGCAGCGGAGGACAGATTATCAATGAGCAGTTCTTC
CDR3aa: CASSGGQIINEQFF
d_gene: .
j_gene: TRBJ2-1
v_gene: TRBV9
abundance: .

CDR3nt: TGTGCCAGCAGTTACGGGGAGAGTGGAGGCTACACCTTC
CDR3aa: CASSYGESGGYTF
d_gene: .
j_gene: TRBJ1-2
v_gene: TRBV6-6
abundance: .

CDR3nt: TGTGCCAGCAGCTTAGGACTAGCGGGAGGAATTGGCACAGATACGCAGTATTTT
CDR3aa: CASSLGLAGGIGTDTQYF
d_gene: TRBD2
j_gene: TRBJ2-3
v_gene: TRBV7-2
abundance: .

CDR3nt: TGTGCCTCGCAGACAGGGTTTAATTCACCCCTCCACTTT
CDR3aa: CASQTGFNSPLHF
d_gene: TRBD1
j_gene: TRBJ1-6
v_gene: TRBV10-3
abundance: .

CDR3nt: TGTGCCAGCTCCCTTCGAGGTACACTTGATGGTACCCAGTACTTC
CDR3aa: CASSLRGTLDGTQYF
d_gene: .
j_gene: TRBJ2-5
v_gene: TRBV28
abundance: .

CDR3nt: TGTGCCAGCAGGAGGGGGACAAACACCGGGGAGCTGTTTTTT
CDR3aa: CASRRGTNTGELFF
d_gene: .
j_gene: TRBJ2-2
v_gene: TRBV28
abundance: .

CDR3nt: TGTGCCAGCAGTGCCTGGGAGGGAAACACAGATACGCAGTATTTT
CDR3aa: CASSAWEGNTDTQYF
d_gene: TRBD2
j_gene: TRBJ2-3
v_gene: TRBV2
abundance: .

CDR3nt: TGTGCCAGCAGCCACGACAGCTATAATTCACCCCTCCACTTT
CDR3aa: CASSHDSYNSPLHF
d_gene: .
j_gene: TRBJ1-6
v_gene: TRBV14
abundance: .

CDR3nt: TGTGCCAGCAGCGTAGAGGGGGGACTAGCCAATGTGGGAGATACGCAGTATTTT
CDR3aa: CASSVEGGLANVGDTQYF
d_gene: TRBD2
j_gene: TRBJ2-3
v_gene: TRBV9
abundance: .

CDR3nt: TGTGCCAGCAGCTTGGACATTGGGACACCCGAAGCTTTCTTT
CDR3aa: CASSLDIGTPEAFF
d_gene: .
j_gene: TRBJ1-1
v_gene: TRBV5-6
abundance: .

CDR3nt: TGTGCCAGCACTCTGGGGGGGGCATTGATGTACGAGCAGTACTTC
CDR3aa: CASTLGGALMYEQYF
d_gene: .
j_gene: TRBJ2-7
v_gene: TRBV7-9
abundance: .

CDR3nt: TGTGCCAGCAGCTTAGGGGCCCCGGGCGGGGAGCTGTTTTTT
CDR3aa: CASSLGAPGGELFF
d_gene: .
j_gene: TRBJ2-2
v_gene: TRBV5-8
abundance: few